This T cell receptor beta chain is from a study of T-cell reconstitution after alpha-beta-depleted transplantation in children. This clonotype turned up a few times. The authors prepared the TCRbeta library with unique molecular identifiers. TCRdb processed the PCR reads anew with MiXCR; each CDR3 protein has one entry. The sample shows around 600,000 distinct CDR3 sequences, around a sixth of them seen only once. The length of the CDR3 is 13 residues. Germline V gene sequence: CDR1 SEHNR, CDR2 FQNEAQ (reference sequence). The V segment lost 5 bases and the J segment 3 bases; nucleotides outside the gene matches: 3.

V gene TRBV7-9 combines with J gene TRBJ2-5; TRBD2 aligns across 7 bases. This clonotype originated in a human donor who donated a stem cell graft to a child with acute myeloid leukemia. Sequenced here: PBMCs from the stem cell graft donor, sampled from the stem cell graft. Here the CDR3 reads CASSQSGEETQYF. CDR3 DNA sequence: TGTGCCAGCAGCCAGAGCGGGGAAGAGACCCAGTACTTC.